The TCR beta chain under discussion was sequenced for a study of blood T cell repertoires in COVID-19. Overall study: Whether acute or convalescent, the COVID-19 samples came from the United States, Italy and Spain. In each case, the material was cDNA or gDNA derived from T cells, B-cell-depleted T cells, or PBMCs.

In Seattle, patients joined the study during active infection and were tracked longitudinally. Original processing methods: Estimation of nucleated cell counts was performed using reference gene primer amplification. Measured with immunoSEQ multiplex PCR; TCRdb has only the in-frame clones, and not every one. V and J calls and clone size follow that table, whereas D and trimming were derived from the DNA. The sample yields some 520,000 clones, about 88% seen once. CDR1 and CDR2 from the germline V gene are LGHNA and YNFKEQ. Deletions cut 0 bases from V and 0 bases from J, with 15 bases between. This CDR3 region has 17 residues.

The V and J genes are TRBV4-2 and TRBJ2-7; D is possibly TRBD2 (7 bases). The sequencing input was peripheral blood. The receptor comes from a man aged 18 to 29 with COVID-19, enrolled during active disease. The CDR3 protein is CASSQDWGGQSSYEQYF. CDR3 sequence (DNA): TGTGCCAGCAGCCAAGATTGGGGGGGGCAGAGCTCCTACGAGCAGTACTTC.